This T cell receptor (beta chain) is drawn from a study of blood T cell repertoires in COVID-19. The CDR3 has 15 amino acids. CDR1 SGDLS and CDR2 YYNGEE come from the germline V gene. The ends were cut back, 0 bases at V and 5 bases at J, with 9 bases in the middle. Sequenced by immunoSEQ multiplex PCR; TCRdb stores in-frame clones only, minus some. The profile shows approximately 400,000 clones, roughly four fifths of them singletons. The chain employs TRBV9 and TRBJ1-6; no firm D call. The sequence came from a woman between 45 and 60 years old who had recovered from COVID-19. Sequencing was carried out using PBMCs or T cells enriched from blood (not recorded which). The CDR3: CASSVGQANNSPLHF. In nucleotides, the CDR3 is TGTGCCAGCAGCGTAGGGCAGGCTAATAATTCACCCCTCCACTTT. Looking up the rest from reference TRBV9 and TRBJ1-6 gives the full variable domain: DSGVTQTPKHLITATGQRVTLRCSPRSGDLSVYWYQQSLDQGLQFLIQYYNGEERAKGNILERFSAQQFPDLHSELNLSSLELGDSALYFCASSVGQANNSPLHFGNGTRLTVT.